The present entry profiles one TCR beta chain with its context. Its recognized antigen is unknown. No base quality information exists; no much larger clone differs at one position. TRB sequencing was run on genomic DNA with either the immunoSEQ assay at survey resolution or the hsTCRB kit. Per the original workflow: Initial read processing used immunoSEQ software, and repertoire analyses used the LymphoSeq R package. Clonality was computed as 1 minus normalized Shannon entropy; Gini coefficient was also calculated for each TRB dataset. To infer phenotypes in unsorted samples, TRB sequences from sorted subsets of the recipient or donor were mapped onto unsorted samples from the same recipient. TCRdb took this table from immuneACCESS and kept in-frame rearrangements with V and J called. Such tables lack part of the clones; where checked against another copy, unresolved V genes explain under half of the gap, and the rest is unexplained. D and trimming come from the DNA, and the V and J calls and clone size come from that table. Recorded for this sample are fewer than 45,000 clones; over 75% of them occurred a single time. The ten biggest clones cover 7.5% to 10% of the sample.

This sample stems from a study of T cells after posttransplantation cyclophosphamide (dated by TCRdb to about 2016). Regarding the study in general: T cell repertoire reconstitution was tracked by TRB sequencing after myeloablative bone marrow transplantation in which posttransplantation cyclophosphamide was used as GVHD prophylaxis. Antigen receptor sequencing covered samples from approximately 38 PTCy-treated patients and 15 to 20 of their related bone marrow donors. Blood from all 35 or so PTCy patients with 1-year posttransplant specimens was subjected to TRB sequencing. In 3 patients, up to about 3 additional blood samples taken between 2 and 5.2 years after transplant also underwent TRB sequencing, as did pretransplant blood from a handful of patients. Because TRA and TRB clonality correlated tightly in 8 to 10 samples, the subsequent TCR analyses were limited to TRB only. Public TRB sequences were compared against a database of over 3,000 sequences linked to responses to pathogens, tumor antigens, self-antigens and alloantigens. Overall study outcomes, separate from this receptor: At 1-2 months, donor-recipient similarity was low but rose over the first year, and the later blood repertoires were often dominated by donor CD8+ memory clones. Across over 40 patients, TRB clonality was highly associated with recipient CMV seropositivity and CMV reactivation, and diversity in PTCy patients was similar to diversity in CNI/methotrexate controls. The TRB repertoires of T cells infiltrating skin or GI tract showed only limited overlap with the TRB repertoires of T cells in blood.

The treatment or condition tag for this specimen amounts to: high-dose cyclophosphamide on days +3 and +4 as single-agent GVHD prophylaxis. For conditioning, the PTCy patients got busulfan and fludarabine, then a related or unrelated marrow graft, followed by cyclophosphamide on days +3 and +4. The PTCy-treated patients were enrolled in a prospective multi-institutional clinical trial. Peripheral blood and bone marrow mononuclear cells were isolated by Ficoll-Hypaque density centrifugation and were cryopreserved. CD4+ and CD8+ T cells, including naive and memory subsets, were sorted by FACS on a FACSAria II. In the germline V gene, CDR1 corresponds to SGHTA and CDR2 to FQGNSA. Trimming removed 5 bases from V and 1 base from J, leaving 9 bases between the germline ends. From cysteine to phenylalanine, the CDR3 is 14 amino acids long. The entry retains the CDR3 DNA only, 42 bases that are in frame from base 1.

This TCR came from a female patient between 40 and 55 years old who received an allogeneic stem cell transplant from a related donor, was CMV-positive, and had no GVHD. Some T cells may originate with the graft donor following a transplant. The chain couples TRBV7-2 to TRBJ2-1; perhaps TRBD1 is the D gene, with 5 bases matching. Sequencing was performed on CD4+ T cells sorted from blood, taken approximately 2,000 days after a stem cell transplant with posttransplant cyclophosphamide. The CDR3 here reads CASSPSGSYNEQFF. The DNA sequence is as follows: TGTGCCAGCAGCCCCTCAGGGTCCTACAATGAGCAGTTCTTC.